This T cell receptor beta chain derives from a study of blood T cell repertoires in COVID-19 (dated by TCRdb to 2020 to 2022). At the level of the whole study: Samples from collaborators originated in the United States, Italy and Spain and spanned both the acute and convalescent phases of COVID-19. The material from the prospective study consisted of cDNA or gDNA derived from T cells, B-cell-depleted T cells, or PBMCs. Deeply sampled blood TCRbeta repertoires from subjects exposed to, actively infected with, or recovered from COVID-19 were included in the dataset. The repertoires were released in a freely available public database intended as a resource for research on the immune response to SARS-CoV-2. The samples were drawn from the first 160 participants of the ongoing ImmuneRACE study and from roughly 1,300 subjects provided by 6 global collaborators. A de-identified subject ID, COVID-19 status, age in years and sex were almost always included in the sample metadata. HLA class I and class II types, where available, came from metadata supplied by the sample provider rather than from assay-based typing. Points the paper makes about the study in general: The quantity of clinical and demographic metadata differed by source and by participant and was supplied without curation.

CDR1 is given as MNHEY and CDR2 as SMNVEV, both from the germline V gene (reference sequence). V lost 4 bases and J lost 1 base; the stretch between them is 13 bases long. The CDR3 spans 16 residues, from the cysteine through the phenylalanine. Just CDR3 DNA is preserved here, 48 bases in frame from base 1. TCRbeta CDR3 regions were amplified from genomic DNA by means of the immunoSEQ Assay, a bias-controlled multiplex PCR. Per the original workflow: Nucleated cell counts per sample were estimated from amplification of reference gene primers within the assay. To quantify the absolute abundance of each unique TCRbeta CDR3 rearrangement, sequence reads were collapsed and filtered. For each sample, productive Simpson clonality was calculated as the square root of Simpson's diversity index across productive rearrangements. TCRdb retrieved this table from immuneACCESS and kept in-frame rearrangements only. Not all clones are present; in checked studies, unresolved V genes account for under half, and no reason is known for the remainder. V and J calls and clone size are given by that table; D and trimming were obtained from the DNA. The sample profile shows 30,000 to 35,000 clones; over 90% of them were found once. The top ten clones comprise more than 4.5% of the sample.

Whole blood was collected in K2EDTA tubes by collaborating institutions according to the institutions' own protocols. For TCRbeta analysis, collaborators shipped samples in one of three forms: frozen whole blood, isolated PBMCs, or DNA extracted from either of those sample types. About this clone itself: The clone's antigen remains unknown. Base qualities are not provided; no much larger clone lies one nucleotide away.

The receptor comes from a human donor in a cohort sampled during active COVID-19. The sequence joins TRBV27 to TRBJ1-4, with TRBD1 as a weak D call on 5 bases. The sequenced material came from peripheral blood. The nucleotides read TGTGCCAGCAGTTCAAAGTGGGGGGGAACTAATGAAAAACTGTTTTTT. Its protein is CASSSKWGGTNEKLFF.